Shown below are 25 T cell receptor beta chains from a single sample sequenced in a study of blood T cell repertoires in COVID-19. Only in-frame clones appear in the TCRdb table, and some are missing; sequencing was by immunoSEQ multiplex PCR. The sample has about 140,000 clones, about 83% seen once. The specimen was peripheral blood. The receptors come from a human donor in a cohort sampled during active COVID-19.

This sequence joins TRBV19 and TRBJ1-5; D ambiguous. Trimming cost V 0 bases and J 0 bases, with 12 bases left between them. This CDR3 is 17 amino acids long. Germline V CDR1 and CDR2: LNHDA, SQIVND (reference sequence). The CDR3 loop is CASSIDLYTDSNQPQHF. Written as DNA, the CDR3 is TGTGCCAGTAGTATAGATCTATACACAGATAGCAATCAGCCCCAGCATTTT.

The chain is built from TRBV30 and TRBJ2-3, with 8 bases identical to TRBD2. The germline V gene encodes CDR1 GTSNPN and CDR2 SVGIG (reference sequence). The CDR3 is made up of 14 amino acids. After removal of 2 bases from V and 8 bases from J, the junction contained 9 bases not matched to a gene. The CDR3 sequence is CAWSSSGPPGTQYF. The DNA of the CDR3 is TGTGCCTGGAGTTCTAGCGGGCCACCCGGTACGCAGTATTTT. Filled out from reference TRBV30 and TRBJ2-3, the complete variable domain reads SQTIHQWPATLVQPVGSPLSLECTVEGTSNPNLYWYRQAAGRGLQLLFYSVGIGQISSEVPQNLSASRPQDRQFILSSKKLLLSDSGFYLCAWSSSGPPGTQYFGPGTRLTVL.

V and J are TRBV4-1 and TRBJ2-1; 9 bases are a match to TRBD2. The germline V gene has CDR1 MGHRA and CDR2 YSYEKL. The CDR3 loop spans 20 amino acids. The junction had 20 bases not matched to a gene; V was cut back by 0 bases and J by 8 bases. The CDR3: CASSQDEGGRAFGVWDEQFF. The CDR3 region has the DNA TGCGCCAGCAGCCAAGATGAGGGCGGGAGGGCGTTCGGGGTCTGGGATGAGCAGTTCTTC.

The chain employs TRBV7-6 and TRBJ1-3, with no clear D. In germline, CDR1 is SGHVS, CDR2 FNYEAQ. CDR3 length equals 17 residues. Trimming removed 5 bases at V and 4 bases at J, with 21 bases between. The CDR3 coding sequence is TGTGCCAGCAGCCCGAGGACCCTGACCGGGATGGGAAACACCATATATTTT. Its protein product is CASSPRTLTGMGNTIYF.

The chain has TRBV30 and TRBJ2-2; D might be TRBD2 (6 bases). V lost 0 bases, J lost 6 bases, and 8 bases lay in between. This CDR3 has 13 residues. Germline CDR1 is GTSNPN and CDR2 is SVGIG (reference sequence). This CDR3 is CAWSVGGSGELFF. Written as DNA, the CDR3 is TGTGCCTGGAGTGTGGGGGGATCCGGGGAGCTGTTTTTT.

The genes are TRBV21-1 and TRBJ2-7; TRBD1 is taken as the D call from the table, unchecked against the DNA. TRBV21-1 has pseudogene status. CDR3 length equals 13 residues. CDR3 sequence reads: CASSKPSSYEQYF. Written as DNA, the CDR3 is TGTGCCAGCAGCAAGCCCAGCTCCTACGAGCAGTACTTC.

CDR3 loop: CASSKDNTDTQYF. The CDR3 DNA sequence: TGTGCCAGCAGTAAGGACAACACAGATACGCAGTATTTT. V and J are TRBV28 and TRBJ2-3; perhaps TRBD1 as D (5 bases). The V end lost 5 bases, the J end lost 2 bases, and 8 bases lay between the germline ends. The CDR3 totals 13 residues. CDR1 is MDHEN, CDR2 SYDVKM, per germline.

V usage is TRBV6-6 and J usage is TRBJ2-7; the D gene is possibly TRBD1 (5 bases). V lost 2 bases to trimming and J lost 2 bases, with 7 bases between them. Germline V gene lookup returns CDR1 MNHNY and CDR2 SVGAGI (reference sequence). The CDR3 has 13 amino acids. DNA for the CDR3: TGTGCCAGCAGTTACCTGGACACCTACGAGCAGTACTTC. Protein: CASSYLDTYEQYF.

Written as DNA, the CDR3 is TGTGCCAGCAGAATTAGCGGGCTATCCTCCTACGAGCAGTACTTC. It is translated as CASRISGLSSYEQYF. The rearrangement links TRBV6-6 to TRBJ2-7, with 7 bases identical to TRBD2. This CDR3 has 15 amino acids. CDR1 and CDR2 from the germline V gene are MNHNY and SVGAGI (reference sequence). Trimming removed 6 bases from V and 0 bases from J; junction bases left unmatched: 8.

This rearrangement joins TRBV5-6 to TRBJ1-5; 9 bases map to TRBD1. Losses at the gene ends were 3 bases for V and 5 bases for J; bases not matched to a gene: 6. This CDR3 is built from 15 residues. CDR1 and CDR2 from the germline V gene are SGHDT and YYEEEE. The CDR3 protein is CASSSGTGRHQPQHF. The DNA of the CDR3 is TGTGCCAGCAGCTCCGGGACAGGGAGGCATCAGCCCCAGCATTTT.

The V and J genes are TRBV5-4 and TRBJ1-2, with D perhaps TRBD1 (6 bases). The CDR3 runs 14 residues. Per the germline V gene, CDR1 is SGHNT and CDR2 is YYREEE (reference sequence). The V and J ends lost 0 bases and 1 base respectively, with 7 bases between them. CDR3 coding DNA: TGTGCCAGCAGCTTGGCAGGGGATAACTATGGCTACACCTTC. It yields the protein CASSLAGDNYGYTF.

The CDR3 region has the DNA TGTGCCAGCAGCACGGGACATTCTTACGAGCAGTACTTC. This translates into CASSTGHSYEQYF. The V gene is TRBV7-2, the J gene TRBJ2-7; D might be TRBD1 (6 bases). Trimming shortened V by 5 bases and J by 4 bases, and 12 bases separated the two germline ends. The CDR3 runs 13 residues. Per the germline V gene, CDR1 is SGHTA and CDR2 is FQGNSA.

The chain employs TRBV5-1 and TRBJ2-6, with TRBD2 matching 9 bases. Germline lookup yields CDR1 SGHRS and CDR2 YFSETQ. The V and J ends lost 5 bases and 0 bases, in that order; junction bases with no gene match: 9. The CDR3 sequence is 18 residues long. The CDR3 nucleotides are TGCGCCAGCAGAGAAGCGGGAGGACTGCCCTCTGGGGCCAACGTCCTGACTTTC. Translation: CASREAGGLPSGANVLTF.

This clone was counted a single time. The chain couples TRBV3-1 (or the pseudogene TRBV3-2) to TRBJ2-1; 8 bases match TRBD2. CDR3 length equals 15 residues. Per the germline V gene, CDR1 is LGHDT and CDR2 is YNNKEL (reference sequence). Losses at the gene ends were 2 bases for V and 9 bases for J; bases not matched to a gene: 9. The CDR3 coding sequence is TGTGCCAGCAGCCAAAGAGCGGGAGCGCTCAGTGAGCAGTTCTTC. This codes for CASSQRAGALSEQFF.

The CDR3 region has the DNA TGTGCCAGCAGCTTAGTTTCGTACAATGAGCAGTTCTTC. It is translated as CASSLVSYNEQFF. This chain connects TRBV7-2 to TRBJ2-1; D call uncertain. The V gene's germline CDR1 is SGHTA and CDR2 FQGNSA. CDR3 length: 13 amino acids. V lost 1 base, J lost 4 bases, and 5 bases lay in between.

The rearrangement joins TRBV3-1 (or the pseudogene TRBV3-2) to TRBJ1-2; weak D call: TRBD1 (5 bases). V was cut by 0 bases and J by 8 bases, with 13 bases left in between. CDR1 is LGHDT, CDR2 YNNKEL, per germline (reference sequence). This CDR3 has 14 amino acids. The CDR3 here is CASSQDRTSKGYTF. The CDR3 DNA reads TGTGCCAGCAGCCAAGATCGGACATCCAAGGGCTACACCTTC.

The chain joins TRBV4-1 to TRBJ1-2; D gene uncertain. Germline values: CDR1 MGHRA, CDR2 YSYEKL. The CDR3 is made up of 13 amino acids. Trimming shortened V by 4 bases and J by 4 bases, and 10 bases separated the two germline ends. The chain's CDR3 is CASSPTIGYGYTF. CDR3 DNA: TGCGCCAGCAGCCCGACTATTGGCTATGGCTACACCTTC.

The rearrangement joins TRBV7-8 to TRBJ2-1; 8 bases match TRBD2. CDR3 length: 14 amino acids. In germline, CDR1 is SGHVS, CDR2 FQNEAQ. J lost 7 bases, V lost 1 base, and 3 bases had no gene match. Here the CDR3 DNA reads TGTGCCAGCAGCTTAGGACTAGCGCCTAATGAGCAGTTCTTC. It encodes CASSLGLAPNEQFF.

The chain carries TRBV18 and TRBJ1-1; 10 nucleotides match TRBD1. Trimming removed 4 bases from V and 1 base from J; junction bases left unmatched: 3. The V gene's germline CDR1 is KGHSH and CDR2 LQKENI. The CDR3 loop spans 15 amino acids. CDR3 region: CASSRRQGANTEAFF. DNA for the CDR3: TGTGCCAGCTCACGCCGACAGGGGGCGAACACTGAAGCTTTCTTT.

This chain joins TRBV29-1 and TRBJ2-7; D is possibly TRBD2 (5 bases). Trimming left V 4 bases short and J 5 bases short, with 9 bases between. The CDR3 extends over 11 amino acids. CDR1 and CDR2 from the germline V gene are SQVTM and ANQGSEA. The CDR3 spells CSVGTGNEQYF. CDR3 coding DNA: TGCAGCGTTGGGACCGGGAACGAGCAGTACTTC.

J is TRBJ1-6 and V is TRBV5-1; D is unresolved. In germline, CDR1 is SGHRS, CDR2 YFSETQ. V lost 6 bases, J lost 13 bases, and 20 bases lay in between. CDR3 size: 14 residues. The CDR3 bases are TGCGCCAGCAACACCGAGGGAGGAAAGGGTCCCCTCCACTTT. Residues: CASNTEGGKGPLHF.

The chain couples TRBV2 to TRBJ1-1; 8 nucleotides agree with TRBD1. The CDR3 loop spans 14 amino acids. The germline gives CDR1 SNHLY, CDR2 FYNNEI. Trimming took 4 bases from V and 6 from J; bases not matched to a gene: 7. CDR3 sequence (DNA): TGTGCCAGCAGTGTAGCAGGGGGCTTGGCTGAAGCTTTCTTT. Protein product: CASSVAGGLAEAFF.

This clone was detected once. The chain joins TRBV6-5 to TRBJ1-1, with 8 nucleotides matching TRBD1. The germline V gene encodes CDR1 MNHEY and CDR2 SVGAGI. The length of the CDR3 is 14 residues. V lost 4 bases, J lost 3 bases, and 4 bases stayed unmatched. The CDR3 loop is CASSFDRGYTEAFF. CDR3 bases: TGTGCCAGCAGTTTCGACAGGGGATACACTGAAGCTTTCTTT.

This rearrangement joins TRBV5-6 to TRBJ2-7, with 7 bases aligning to TRBD1. Germline loops: CDR1 SGHDT, CDR2 YYEEEE. The CDR3 has 16 amino acids. V was pared by 4 bases and J by 2 bases, with 12 bases of the junction left unmatched. The CDR3 here is CASSKIDRAPTYEQYF. The CDR3 bases are TGTGCCAGCAGCAAAATAGACAGGGCCCCAACCTACGAGCAGTACTTC.

CDR3 coding DNA: TGTGCCAGCAGAATCAACAGGGATAGGAACTATGGCTACACCTTC. Protein sequence: CASRINRDRNYGYTF. The chain is built from TRBV6-5 and TRBJ1-2; D possibly corresponds to TRBD1 (6 bases). V was shortened by 6 bases and J by 2 bases, with 16 bases between the two germline ends. This CDR3 spans 15 amino acids. The germline gives CDR1 MNHEY, CDR2 SVGAGI.